The 32 T cell receptor beta chains presented below share a single source sample, sequenced in a study of Graves' ophthalmopathy and Graves' hyperthyroidism. From RNA, the CDR3 regions of TCR beta chains were amplified and sequenced. Investigators did first-round RT-PCR with HTBI primers, then second-round multiplex PCR. TCRdb reprocessed the multiplex PCR reads with MiXCR, giving one entry per CDR3 protein. The sample contains roughly 610,000 distinct CDR3 sequences, about 24% of which appear only once. Sequenced: peripheral blood. The receptors were sampled from a woman under 30 with stable Graves' hyperthyroidism. Some clones in this sample may be carry-over from other donors' samples.

This clonotype was seen ten or more times. The V gene is TRBV20-1, the J gene TRBJ1-1; TRBD1 is a possible D gene (5 bases). CDR3 size: 13 residues. Germline V gene data show CDR1 as DFQATT and CDR2 as SNEGSKA (reference sequence). V was pared by 3 bases and J by 5 bases, with 13 bases between. The CDR3 DNA follows: TGCAGTGCTAGCAGGCAGGGTGGAACTGAAGCTTTCTTT. It encodes CSASRQGGTEAFF.

The chain carries TRBV12-3 or TRBV12-4 and TRBJ2-7, with D tentatively TRBD1 (8 bases). Trimming stripped 1 base from V and 7 bases from J, with 14 bases between. The CDR3 has 14 residues. CDR3: CASSLGTGREEQYF. The DNA for the CDR3 is TGTGCCAGCAGTTTAGGGACAGGGAGGGAAGAGCAGTACTTC.

This clonotype showed up many times. The chain is built from TRBV28 and TRBJ1-2; 8 bases fit TRBD1. With V trimmed by 6 bases and J by 8 bases, 8 bases remained unmatched. CDR1 and CDR2 from the germline V gene are MDHEN and SYDVKM. The CDR3 is 13 residues long. The CDR3 nucleotides are TGTGCCAGCAGCCAGGCAGGGGGCGAAGGCTACACCTTC. Encoded protein: CASSQAGGEGYTF.

This clonotype was observed at least ten times. V and J are TRBV13 and TRBJ2-7; the D gene could be TRBD1 or TRBD2 (6 bases each). This CDR3 contains 15 residues. The ends were cut back, 4 bases at V and 0 bases at J, with 13 bases in the middle. Germline CDR1 reads PRHDT; CDR2 reads FYEKMQ (reference sequence). This CDR3 is CASSSGDGSSYEQYF. The CDR3 coding sequence is TGTGCCAGCAGCTCAGGGGACGGGAGCTCCTACGAGCAGTACTTC.

This clonotype was picked up many times. The genes are TRBV7-2 and TRBJ2-2; D may be TRBD2 (7 bases). This CDR3 spans 15 amino acids. The V gene's germline CDR1 is SGHTA and CDR2 FQGNSA. Trimming removed 0 bases at V and 7 bases at J, with 12 bases between. DNA for the CDR3: TGTGCCAGCAGCTTAGCGGGGGGGCAGGTCGGGGAGCTGTTTTTT. This codes for CASSLAGGQVGELFF.

This clonotype was counted only a few times. The V gene is TRBV20-1, the J gene TRBJ2-7; D remains unclear. There are 13 residues in the CDR3. V dropped 5 bases and J dropped 3 bases, with 14 bases sitting between them. CDR1 and CDR2 (germline): DFQATT, SNEGSKA (reference sequence). CDR3 residues: CSALRTSSYEQYF. The DNA for the CDR3 is TGCAGTGCTCTACGTACAAGTAGCTACGAGCAGTACTTC.

This clonotype has a count of ten or more. The chain joins TRBV2 to TRBJ2-7; weak D call: TRBD1 (6 bases). V was clipped by 7 bases and J by 6 bases, with 16 bases between them. The CDR3 runs 13 residues. The germline gives CDR1 SNHLY, CDR2 FYNNEI. The chain's CDR3 is CASIQGTLGEQYF. The CDR3 bases are TGTGCCAGCATACAGGGAACCCTAGGCGAGCAGTACTTC.

This clonotype was observed a few times. This chain joins TRBV30 and TRBJ1-6; the D gene is possibly TRBD1 (6 bases). The V gene's germline CDR1 is GTSNPN and CDR2 SVGIG (reference sequence). This CDR3 region has 17 residues. V shed 4 bases and J shed 6 bases, with 22 bases lying between them. CDR3: CAWTPSAGGAGNSPLHF. CDR3 in DNA: TGTGCCTGGACTCCTTCGGCGGGGGGCGCCGGTAATTCACCCCTCCACTTT.

The chain is built from TRBV28 and TRBJ2-5; maybe TRBD2 (5 bases). V shed 6 bases and J shed 3 bases, with 17 bases lying between them. The CDR3 runs to 15 residues. The germline V gene encodes CDR1 MDHEN and CDR2 SYDVKM. CDR3 bases: TGTGCCAGCAGGGGAGAAAGAGCAGTAAAAGAGACCCAGTACTTC. This encodes CASRGERAVKETQYF.

V is TRBV9 and J is TRBJ1-5; no firm D call. The CDR3 loop spans 15 amino acids. Germline V lookup: CDR1 SGDLS, CDR2 YYNGEE. V was cut by 3 bases and J by 0 bases, with 10 bases left in between. CDR3 sequence: CASSAGWGSNQPQHF. The CDR3, as DNA: TGTGCCAGCAGCGCGGGATGGGGTAGCAATCAGCCCCAGCATTTT. The full variable domain, with the rest looked up from reference TRBV9 and TRBJ1-5, is DSGVTQTPKHLITATGQRVTLRCSPRSGDLSVYWYQQSLDQGLQFLIQYYNGEERAKGNILERFSAQQFPDLHSELNLSSLELGDSALYFCASSAGWGSNQPQHFGDGTRLSIL.

The chain employs TRBV2 and TRBJ2-1; D is possibly TRBD1 or TRBD2 (5 bases each). Germline CDR1 reads SNHLY; CDR2 reads FYNNEI. The CDR3 has 12 residues. Trimming took 11 bases from V and 5 from J, leaving 13 bases between them. CDR3 coding DNA: TGTGCCGGGACGACGGGAAACAATGAGCAGTTCTTC. This gives the protein CAGTTGNNEQFF.

This clonotype was seen at least ten times. The J gene is TRBJ2-6, the V gene TRBV6-5, with D possibly matching TRBD1 (6 bases). Germline lookup yields CDR1 MNHEY and CDR2 SVGAGI. The CDR3 is made up of 17 amino acids. The V end was cut by 4 bases, the J end by 1 base, with 14 bases between. As DNA, the CDR3 is TGTGCCAGCAGTTCTGTTACCGGGACATCTGGGGCCAACGTCCTGACTTTC. It yields the protein CASSSVTGTSGANVLTF.

The chain carries TRBV6-1 and TRBJ2-7, with 8 nucleotides matching TRBD2. The CDR3 length is 16 residues. The germline V gene has CDR1 MNHNS and CDR2 SASEGT. V was pared by 7 bases and J by 3 bases, with 14 bases of the junction left unmatched. The CDR3 region is CASTPLAEAVYYEQYF. In nucleotides, the CDR3 is TGTGCCAGCACCCCACTAGCGGAAGCAGTCTACTACGAGCAGTACTTC.

Comment on this clonotype: Since the CDR3 does not end with the conserved phenylalanine or tryptophan, this likely comes from a read error. The chain uses TRBV11-2 and TRBJ1-3, with D maybe TRBD1 (5 bases). The germline CDR1 and CDR2 sequences are SGHAT and FQNNGV. The germline V and J ends were trimmed by 4 bases and 4 bases, with 17 bases remaining between them. The CDR3 covers 16 residues. DNA for the CDR3: TGTGCCAGCAGCTACGCGGGACGTGGATCGGGAAACACCATATATATT. This translates into CASSYAGRGSGNTIYI.

This clonotype showed up many times. The rearrangement links TRBV6-2 or TRBV6-3 to TRBJ1-5; tentatively, D is TRBD1 (5 bases). The CDR3 runs 14 residues. V was cut by 6 bases and J by 3 bases, with 12 bases left in between. Germline V gene lookup returns CDR1 MNHEY and CDR2 SVGEGT. DNA of the CDR3: TGTGCCAGCAGGACAAGGGACGACAATCAGCCCCAGCATTTT. Its translation: CASRTRDDNQPQHF.

This chain links TRBV12-3 or TRBV12-4 with TRBJ1-6; D gene unclear. CDR3 length: 14 residues. Trimming removed 3 bases from V and 7 bases from J, with 10 bases in between. CDR3 coding DNA: TGTGCCAGCAGTTTCCAGCAGTTCAATTCACCCCTCCACTTT. Translated, it gives CASSFQQFNSPLHF.

The chain has TRBV11-1 and TRBJ1-1; D not certain. Germline lookup yields CDR1 SGHAT and CDR2 FQDESV (reference sequence). The CDR3 spans 13 residues. V was trimmed by 10 bases and J by 1 base, leaving 13 bases between them. The CDR3 coding sequence is TGTGCCACAGTGGGGATGGAGAACACTGAAGCTTTCTTT. This codes for CATVGMENTEAFF.

This clonotype appeared a few times. The V and J genes are TRBV7-8 and TRBJ1-5; TRBD1 is a possible D gene (6 bases). Trimming shortened V by 7 bases and J by 6 bases, and 22 bases separated the two germline ends. Per germline, CDR1 SGHVS and CDR2 FQNEAQ. The CDR3 has 16 amino acids. CDR3: CASTQRGGPIGQPQHF. In DNA, the CDR3 is TGTGCCAGCACCCAGAGGGGGGGCCCAATCGGTCAGCCCCAGCATTTT.

This clonotype has a handful of counts. The CDR3 loop reads CASSSTGGAGGRAFIETQYF. CDR3 coding DNA: TGTGCCAGCAGCTCAACGGGGGGTGCCGGCGGGAGGGCCTTTATAGAGACCCAGTACTTC. The rearrangement uses TRBV7-3 and TRBJ2-5, with 9 positions matching TRBD2. Germline V lookup: CDR1 SGHTA, CDR2 FQGTGA. Trimming removed 4 bases from V and 4 bases from J; junction bases left unmatched: 22. The CDR3 totals 20 residues.

This clonotype has ten or more counts. The CDR3 DNA reads as TGTGCCAGCAGCGTAGTCCCTCCGGGTCAGAACGGGGAGCTGTTTTTT. It yields the protein CASSVVPPGQNGELFF. The chain uses TRBV9 and TRBJ2-2; D remains unclear. The CDR3 spans 16 residues. Germline CDR1 is SGDLS and CDR2 is YYNGEE. Trimming cost V 0 bases and J 7 bases, with 16 bases left between them.

This clonotype was observed a handful of times. The chain uses TRBV4-2 and TRBJ1-1; 8 bases agree with TRBD1. The length of the CDR3 is 15 residues. The germline CDR1 and CDR2 sequences are LGHNA and YNFKEQ. J was trimmed by 6 bases and V by 3 bases; bases with no gene match: 9. The DNA for the CDR3 is TGTGCCAGCAGCCATGGGCAGGGGGCGGGGGCTGAAGCTTTCTTT. It specifies CASSHGQGAGAEAFF.

The sample holds many counts of this clonotype. Germline and junction disagree at one end, which may indicate a read error. V is TRBV11-2 and J is TRBJ2-7; TRBD2 matches at 10 bases. This CDR3 is built from 17 residues. Germline V lookup: CDR1 SGHAT, CDR2 FQNNGV. Here the CDR3 DNA reads TGTGCCAGCAGCCTAGAAATAGCGGGAGGTCAGAGCAGTTCACAGTACTTC. This translates into CASSLEIAGGQSSSQYF.

This clonotype appeared a few times. V and J are TRBV6-2 or TRBV6-3 and TRBJ2-5; the match to TRBD2 covers 8 bases. Germline lookup yields CDR1 MNHEY and CDR2 SVGEGT. This CDR3 comprises 13 residues. With V trimmed by 6 bases and J by 5 bases, 5 bases remained unmatched. CDR3 nucleotide sequence: TGTGCCAGCAGCGGACTAGCTCGGGAGACCCAGTACTTC. Encoded protein: CASSGLARETQYF.

This clonotype occurred a few times. Mismatch with germline at one junction end may stem from a read error. The rearrangement uses TRBV12-3 or TRBV12-4 and TRBJ1-1; D may be TRBD1 (5 bases). CDR3 length equals 13 residues. The CDR3 sequence: CASSPGTNTEALF. CDR3 DNA sequence: TGTGCCAGCAGCCCCGGGACGAACACTGAAGCTCTCTTT.

This clonotype was seen at least ten times. This chain uses TRBV6-5 with TRBJ2-7, with D maybe TRBD2 (6 bases). Germline V gene data show CDR1 as MNHEY and CDR2 as SVGAGI. CDR3 size: 17 residues. The V end lost 2 bases, the J end lost 2 bases, and 19 bases lay between the germline ends. CDR3 DNA: TGTGCCAGCAGTTACGCGGGACCCCGGGACTCAGCCTACGAGCAGTACTTC. This sequence encodes CASSYAGPRDSAYEQYF.

This clonotype was observed a single time. The conserved closing phenylalanine or tryptophan is absent in this CDR3, likely reflecting a read error. The gene calls are TRBV11-1 and TRBJ2-3; 8 nucleotides align to TRBD2. J gave up 0 bases and V 2 bases, and 4 bases lay outside the gene matches. The length of the CDR3 is 16 residues. Germline V gene sequence: CDR1 SGHAT, CDR2 FQDESV (reference sequence). The CDR3 loop is CASSLLAGGSTDTQYC. The CDR3 DNA reads as TGTGCCAGCAGCTTATTGGCGGGAGGAAGCACAGATACGCAGTATTGT.

This clonotype was recorded many times. This chain uses TRBV28 with TRBJ1-2; 9 bases agree with TRBD1. Trimming at V came to 6 bases and at J to 2 bases, leaving 7 bases not matched to a gene. The germline V gene has CDR1 MDHEN and CDR2 SYDVKM. The CDR3 covers 15 residues. CDR3 in amino acids: CASRAPGQGNYGYTF. DNA of the CDR3: TGTGCCAGCAGAGCACCGGGACAGGGCAACTATGGCTACACCTTC.

As concerns this clonotype: The germline gene is not matched at one end of the junction; a read error may be the cause. V gene TRBV13 combines with J gene TRBJ1-5, with unresolved D. There are 12 residues in the CDR3. CDR1 PRHDT and CDR2 FYEKMQ come from the germline V gene (reference sequence). The CDR3 sequence is CASSYTNQPQHF. In DNA form, the CDR3 reads TGTGCCAGCAGCTACACGAATCAACCCCAGCATTTT.

This clonotype was counted at least ten times. CDR3 sequence: CASSVTQWDTEAFF. The CDR3 nucleotides are TGTGCCAGCAGCGTAACCCAGTGGGACACTGAAGCTTTCTTT. This sequence joins TRBV9 and TRBJ1-1; D is ambiguous. Germline loops: CDR1 SGDLS, CDR2 YYNGEE. This CDR3 is 14 amino acids long. Trimming shortened V by 1 base and J by 3 bases, and 10 bases separated the two germline ends.

At least ten counts were recorded for this clonotype. This chain connects TRBV12-3 or TRBV12-4 to TRBJ1-2; the match to TRBD1 covers 8 bases. With 6 bases clipped from V and 6 bases from J, the junction kept 6 bases outside the gene matches. The CDR3 length is 13 residues. CDR3 loop: CASRPTGGDGYTF. As DNA, the CDR3 is TGTGCCAGCAGACCCACAGGGGGGGATGGCTACACCTTC.

This clonotype was seen a single time. The chain has TRBV27 and TRBJ1-1; perhaps TRBD1 as D (6 bases). Germline CDR1 reads MNHEY; CDR2 reads SMNVEV (reference sequence). The CDR3 has 14 residues. V was shortened by 6 bases and J by 6 bases, with 17 bases between the two germline ends. This chain's CDR3 is CASRNRRGWAEAFF. CDR3 DNA sequence: TGTGCCAGCAGAAATCGGAGGGGGTGGGCTGAAGCTTTCTTT.

The chain has TRBV6-1 and TRBJ2-4; 12 bases are shared with TRBD2. J lost 0 bases, V lost 6 bases, and 12 bases had no gene match. Germline V gene data show CDR1 as MNHNS and CDR2 as SASEGT. The CDR3 contains 19 residues. CDR3 sequence (DNA): TGTGCCAGCAGACCCAAAACTAGCGGGGGGATTTTAGCCAAAAACATTCAGTACTTC. It specifies CASRPKTSGGILAKNIQYF.